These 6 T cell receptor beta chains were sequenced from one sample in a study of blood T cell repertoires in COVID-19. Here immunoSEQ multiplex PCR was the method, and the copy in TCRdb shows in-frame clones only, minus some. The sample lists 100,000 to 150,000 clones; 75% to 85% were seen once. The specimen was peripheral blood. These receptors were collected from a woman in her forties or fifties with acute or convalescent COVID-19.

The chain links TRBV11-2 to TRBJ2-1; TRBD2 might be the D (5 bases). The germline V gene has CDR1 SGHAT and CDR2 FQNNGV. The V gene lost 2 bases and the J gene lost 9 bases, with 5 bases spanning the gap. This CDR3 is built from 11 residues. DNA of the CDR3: TGTGCCAGCAGCTTACGGGGTGAGCAGTTCTTC. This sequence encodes CASSLRGEQFF.

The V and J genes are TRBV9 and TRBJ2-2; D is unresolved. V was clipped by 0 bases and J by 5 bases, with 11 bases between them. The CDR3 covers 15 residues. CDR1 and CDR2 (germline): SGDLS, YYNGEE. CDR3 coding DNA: TGTGCCAGCAGCGTAGGAGCAGCGATTACCGGGGAGCTGTTTTTT. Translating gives CASSVGAAITGELFF.

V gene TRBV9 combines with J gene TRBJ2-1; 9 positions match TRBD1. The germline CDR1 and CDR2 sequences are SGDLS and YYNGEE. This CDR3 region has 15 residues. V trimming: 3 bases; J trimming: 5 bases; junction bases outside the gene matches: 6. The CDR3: CASSAGDRAHNEQFF. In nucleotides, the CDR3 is TGTGCCAGCAGCGCTGGGGACAGGGCACACAATGAGCAGTTCTTC.

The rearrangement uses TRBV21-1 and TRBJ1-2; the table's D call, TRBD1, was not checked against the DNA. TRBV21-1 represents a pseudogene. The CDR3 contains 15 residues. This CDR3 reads CASSKGGTAGYGYTF. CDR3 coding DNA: TGTGCCAGCAGCAAAGGGGGGACAGCGGGCTATGGCTACACCTTC.

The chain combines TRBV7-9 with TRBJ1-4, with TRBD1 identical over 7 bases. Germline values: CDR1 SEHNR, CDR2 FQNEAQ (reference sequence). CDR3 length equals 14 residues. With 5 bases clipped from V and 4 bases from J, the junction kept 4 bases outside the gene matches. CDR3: CASSPTGFNEKLFF. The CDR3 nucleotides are TGTGCCAGCAGCCCGACAGGGTTTAATGAAAAACTGTTTTTT.

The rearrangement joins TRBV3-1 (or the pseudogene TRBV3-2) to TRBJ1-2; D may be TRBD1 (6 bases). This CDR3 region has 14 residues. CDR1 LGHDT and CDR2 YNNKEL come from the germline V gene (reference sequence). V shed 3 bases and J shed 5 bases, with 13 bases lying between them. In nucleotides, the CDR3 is TGTGCCAGCAGCCATACAGGGTCTGATTATGGCTACACCTTC. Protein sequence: CASSHTGSDYGYTF.